The text below deals with one T cell receptor beta chain. Antigen: not known. From germline, CDR1 is GTSNPN and CDR2 SVGIG (reference sequence). V was shortened by 7 bases and J by 5 bases, with 15 bases between the two germline ends. The CDR3 totals 12 residues. The sample is drawn from a study of cytomegalovirus exposure and HLA in healthy donors. Notes on the study in general: As was reported, the classifier diagnosed cytomegalovirus status with high specificity and sensitivity.

The table came from immunoSEQ multiplex PCR; TCRdb's copy has only in-frame clones and leaves some out. The sample records around 150,000 clones, over 85% being singletons. This TCR derives from a woman aged 18-29 years in good health and CMV-seropositive. The sample comprised PBMCs. This sequence joins TRBV30 and TRBJ2-7; D is possibly TRBD2 (6 bases). For the CDR3, the DNA is TGTGCCTTAAAGGAGGGAGCAGACGAGCAGTACTTC. Translation: CALKEGADEQYF.